A single sample gave rise to the 17 T cell receptor beta chains below, sequenced in a study of T-cell memory formation after mild COVID-19. TCRdb recomputed calls from the 5' RACE reads with MiXCR, one row per CDR3 protein. The sample lists approximately 340,000 distinct CDR3 sequences; over 10% were seen once. Sequencing was done on a sample of PBMCs or a T cell subset sorted from them (not recorded which). These receptors all come from a man younger than 30 who had mild COVID-19 (a few samples of this study predate the infection). Cell type and time point are not known.

The chain combines TRBV29-1 with TRBJ1-3, with a possible D match to TRBD1 (5 bases). The CDR3 covers 13 residues. Germline values: CDR1 SQVTM, CDR2 ANQGSEA. V lost 3 bases and J 2 bases, leaving 8 bases between the germline ends. DNA for the CDR3: TGCAGCGTTGAGTCGGGGGCTGGAAACACCATATATTTT. Translation: CSVESGAGNTIYF.

J is TRBJ1-2 and V is TRBV10-3, with TRBD1 matching over 10 bases. The germline V gene encodes CDR1 ENHRY and CDR2 SYGVKD. The CDR3 has 15 amino acids. With 6 bases clipped from V and 2 bases from J, the junction kept 6 bases outside the gene matches. This CDR3 reads CAISDPGQGNYGYTF. The CDR3 DNA sequence: TGTGCCATCAGCGATCCGGGACAGGGGAACTATGGCTACACCTTC.

The rearrangement uses TRBV5-1 and TRBJ1-2; possibly TRBD1 for D (6 bases). Germline V gives CDR1 SGHRS, CDR2 YFSETQ. Trimming removed 0 bases at V and 3 bases at J, with 12 bases between. This CDR3 region has 15 residues. This CDR3 is CASSLVPGVYYGYTF. For the CDR3, the DNA is TGCGCCAGCAGCTTGGTACCAGGGGTATACTATGGCTACACCTTC.

The V call is TRBV20-1, the J call TRBJ2-5, with D possibly being TRBD2 (6 bases). Per germline, CDR1 DFQATT and CDR2 SNEGSKA (reference sequence). The V end was cut by 6 bases, the J end by 5 bases, with 13 bases between. This CDR3 is built from 12 residues. In DNA, the CDR3 is TGCAGTGCAGTGGGGGACTGGGAGACCCAGTACTTC. This gives the protein CSAVGDWETQYF.

This clonotype occurred a few times. This chain links TRBV20-1 with TRBJ1-1, with 8 positions matching TRBD1. V dropped 2 bases and J dropped 10; count of bases not matched to a gene: 6. There are 12 residues in the CDR3. The V gene's germline CDR1 is DFQATT and CDR2 SNEGSKA (reference sequence). The CDR3 loop reads CSARQGAPGAFF. The CDR3 nucleotides read TGCAGTGCTAGACAGGGGGCTCCGGGAGCTTTCTTT.

The chain carries TRBV6-2 or TRBV6-3 and TRBJ2-1, with TRBD1 identical over 8 bases. Germline V gives CDR1 MNHEY, CDR2 SVGEGT. There are 16 residues in the CDR3. Trimming cost V 4 bases and J 0 bases; bases outside gene matches: 5. The CDR3 coding sequence is TGTGCCAGCAGTTCGAAAGACAGGGGCTCCTACAATGAGCAGTTCTTC. Translated, it gives CASSSKDRGSYNEQFF.

This clonotype was counted only a few times. This chain uses TRBV14 with TRBJ2-5; D tentatively reads TRBD1 or TRBD2 (5 bases each). Germline V gene sequence: CDR1 SGHDN, CDR2 FVKESK. V lost 1 base and J 1 base, leaving 16 bases between the germline ends. The CDR3 runs 17 residues. The CDR3 sequence: CASSQGVGPLLQETQYF. The CDR3 DNA follows: TGTGCCAGCAGCCAAGGGGTGGGACCGCTGCTCCAAGAGACCCAGTACTTC. Based on the CDR3 plus reference TRBV14 and TRBJ2-5, the full variable domain is EAGVTQFPSHSVIEKGQTVTLRCDPISGHDNLYWYRRVMGKEIKFLLHFVKESKQDESGMPNNRFLAERTGGTYSTLKVQPAELEDSGVYFCASSQGVGPLLQETQYFGPGTRLLVL.

This clonotype was observed a few times. The chain recombines TRBV7-2 with TRBJ1-4, with a tentative D call TRBD1 (6 bases). V gave up 1 base and J gave up 2 bases, with 14 bases separating them. This CDR3 region has 17 residues. Germline CDR1 and CDR2: SGHTA and FQGNSA. CDR3 loop: CASSLVGRGWTNEKLFF. The CDR3, as DNA: TGTGCCAGCAGCTTAGTGGGCAGGGGATGGACTAATGAAAAACTGTTTTTT.

The chain recombines TRBV7-2 with TRBJ2-7, with D possibly TRBD1 on 6 matching bases. CDR1 is SGHTA, CDR2 FQGNSA, per germline. The CDR3 is 14 residues long. V was pared by 0 bases and J by 5 bases, with 11 bases between. The CDR3 loop reads CASSLANRVNEQYF. The CDR3 DNA reads TGTGCCAGCAGCTTAGCAAACAGGGTCAACGAGCAGTACTTC.

Remarks on this clonotype: An end of the junction does not agree with germline; a read error may underlie this. The V call is TRBV7-7, the J call TRBJ2-3; D gene uncertain. The CDR3 covers 13 residues. Germline CDR1 is SSHAT and CDR2 is FNYEAQ (reference sequence). This CDR3 reads CASSLEHRDTQYF. The CDR3 DNA reads as TGTGCTAGCAGCTTAGAGCATCGAGATACGCAGTATTTT.

This clonotype was detected only a few times. The rearrangement joins TRBV7-8 to TRBJ2-7; D is unresolved. The germline V gene encodes CDR1 SGHVS and CDR2 FQNEAQ. The CDR3 totals 14 residues. The V end was cut by 7 bases, the J end by 4 bases, with 17 bases between. The CDR3 coding sequence is TGTGCCAGCACCCGAGCTGGTGCAGGTTACGAGCAGTACTTC. Translation: CASTRAGAGYEQYF.

Only a few counts were recorded for this clonotype. The V call is TRBV7-2, the J call TRBJ2-7, with 11 bases fitting TRBD2. The CDR3 is 16 amino acids. Germline V gene sequence: CDR1 SGHTA, CDR2 FQGNSA. After removal of 3 bases from V and 2 bases from J, the junction contained 6 bases not matched to a gene. CDR3 loop: CASSLVSGGDTYEQYV. As DNA, the CDR3 is TGTGCCAGCAGCTTGGTTAGCGGGGGGGACACCTACGAGCAGTACGTC.

The rearrangement links TRBV5-4 to TRBJ2-1; the match to TRBD2 covers 7 bases. CDR1 SGHNT and CDR2 YYREEE come from the germline V gene (reference sequence). Trimming removed 0 bases from V and 4 bases from J; junction bases left unmatched: 7. There are 16 residues in the CDR3. CDR3 DNA sequence: TGTGCCAGCAGCTTGGAGGGGCCTAGCGGATACAATGAGCAGTTCTTC. Translated: CASSLEGPSGYNEQFF.

This clonotype was seen many times. This rearrangement joins TRBV12-3 or TRBV12-4 to TRBJ1-3; no reliable D call. This CDR3 is 13 amino acids long. V dropped 7 bases and J dropped 0 bases, with 7 bases sitting between them. The CDR3 here is CASTVDSGNTIYF. DNA of the CDR3: TGTGCCAGCACGGTGGACTCTGGAAACACCATATATTTT.

This clonotype appeared many times. The V and J genes are TRBV28 and TRBJ1-1, with no clear D. V shed 3 bases and J shed 2 bases, with 7 bases lying between them. CDR1 and CDR2 (germline): MDHEN, SYDVKM. The CDR3 spans 13 residues. In nucleotides, the CDR3 is TGTGCCAGCAGTTTCAACAGAAACACTGAAGCTTTCTTT. Its protein is CASSFNRNTEAFF.

This clonotype was counted between two and nine times. CDR3 in amino acids: CSARKQEVGEAFF. For the CDR3, the DNA is TGCAGTGCTAGGAAGCAGGAGGTCGGTGAAGCTTTCTTT. The chain combines TRBV20-1 with TRBJ1-1; D gene uncertain. The germline V gene has CDR1 DFQATT and CDR2 SNEGSKA (reference sequence). The CDR3 covers 13 residues. Trimming shortened V by 3 bases and J by 7 bases, and 15 bases separated the two germline ends.

This sequence joins TRBV4-1 and TRBJ2-3, with unresolved D. The CDR3 spans 15 residues. V gave up 0 bases and J gave up 0 bases, with 7 bases separating them. Germline V lookup: CDR1 MGHRA, CDR2 YSYEKL. Written as DNA, the CDR3 is TGCGCCAGCAGCCAAGATTCTGGAAGCACAGATACGCAGTATTTT. It specifies CASSQDSGSTDTQYF.